This T cell receptor (beta chain) was captured by sequencing in a study of T cell changes during pregnancy in multiple sclerosis (dated by TCRdb to the late 2010s). Background for the entire study: The study looked at changes in the T cell repertoire across pregnancy in women with multiple sclerosis.

Receptor amplification or capture employed the immunoSEQ multiplex PCR assay. Here the immuneACCESS table is served through TCRdb, limited to in-frame sequences with V and J called. Missing clones are a known gap in these copies; in checked studies unresolved V genes cover under half, and the rest lacks a known reason. This sample is represented by about 80,000 clones; about 92% of them were singletons. The ten largest clonotypes hold more than 1.4% of the sample. Points on this clone: Its antigen remains unidentified. Per-base qualities were not stored, and no clone one base away is much larger.

At the junction V is shortened by 5 bases and J by 5 bases, with 12 bases in between. The CDR1 and CDR2 encoded by the germline V gene are SQVTM and ANQGSEA. The CDR3 starts with the cysteine, ends with the phenylalanine, and has 12 residues. The sequence is cut down to CDR3 DNA, 36 bases in frame from base 1. The chain uses TRBV29-1 and TRBJ1-1, and perhaps TRBD1 as D gene, on 5 matching bases. Material: peripheral blood, obtained before pregnancy. This receptor was obtained from a female donor with multiple sclerosis, enrolled in a pregnancy study. The bases are TGCAGCGTTAGTCCCAGGGTGACTGAAGCTTTCTTT. This translates into CSVSPRVTEAFF. When the CDR3 is completed using the reference TRBV29-1 and TRBJ1-1 genes on either side, the full variable domain is SAVISQKPSRDICQRGTSLTIQCQVDSQVTMMFWYRQQPGQSLTLIATANQGSEATYESGFVIDKFPISRPNLTFSTLTVSNMSPEDSSIYLCSVSPRVTEAFFGQGTRLTVV.